This T cell receptor (beta chain) is from a study of blood T cell repertoires in COVID-19. As for the study in general: Material from acute and convalescent COVID-19 was sourced from the United States, Italy and Spain. Sample material is recorded as cDNA or gDNA derived from T cells, B-cell-depleted T cells, or PBMCs.

The CDR3 extends over 15 amino acids. Looked up from germline, CDR1 is LNHDA and CDR2 is SQIVND (reference sequence). The junction had 3 bases not matched to a gene; V was cut back by 2 bases and J by 3 bases. Sequencing used immunoSEQ multiplex PCR; TCRdb keeps in-frame clones, though not all of them. The table records some 130,000 clones, 78% of them present only once. V and J are TRBV19 and TRBJ2-2; 7 positions agree with TRBD1. The sample consisted of peripheral blood. The sequence came from a man in his sixties who had recovered from COVID-19. This chain's CDR3 is CASSITGADTGELFF. The CDR3 DNA sequence: TGTGCCAGTAGTATAACAGGGGCGGACACCGGGGAGCTGTTTTTT.